The 9 T cell receptor beta chains given below trace back to one sample, sequenced in a study of T cells after posttransplantation cyclophosphamide. Libraries were prepared by immunoSEQ multiplex PCR; TCRdb keeps only in-frame clonotypes and omits some of them. In the table there are 13,000 to 15,000 clones, under 85% of which are singletons. Sequencing was done on a sample of memory CD4+ T cells sorted from PBMCs. These receptors all come from a man in his fifties or sixties.

The V and J genes are TRBV10-3 and TRBJ2-1, with TRBD1 matching over 7 bases. The V gene's germline CDR1 is ENHRY and CDR2 SYGVKD. The V gene end was trimmed by 7 bases and the J gene end by 1 base; junction bases not matched to a gene: 22. The CDR3 is 20 residues long. The CDR3 protein is CAIKGIGTAKGRASYNEQFF. The CDR3 bases are TGTGCCATCAAAGGAATTGGGACAGCAAAAGGCCGCGCTTCCTACAATGAGCAGTTCTTC.

This clone was observed a few times. The chain carries TRBV5-1 and TRBJ2-3; tentatively, D is TRBD2 (6 bases). The CDR3 has 13 amino acids. The ends were cut back, 0 bases at V and 5 bases at J, with 7 bases in the middle. Germline lookup yields CDR1 SGHRS and CDR2 YFSETQ. The CDR3 DNA follows: TGCGCCAGCAGCTTGGCCGGGGGAGATACGCAGTATTTT. Its translation is CASSLAGGDTQYF.

This chain connects TRBV30 to TRBJ1-1, with D unclear. Between the trimmed V and J ends, which lost 2 bases and 1 base, there was a span of 17 bases. CDR3 length equals 16 residues. Germline CDR1 is GTSNPN and CDR2 is SVGIG (reference sequence). DNA for the CDR3: TGTGCCTGGAGTACCCCCAACGCAGGCAAGAACACTGAAGCTTTCTTT. It codes for CAWSTPNAGKNTEAFF.

This clone has more than one count but fewer than ten. The chain links TRBV4-2 to TRBJ2-7; possibly TRBD2 for D (5 bases). The CDR3 contains 16 residues. Per the germline V gene, CDR1 is LGHNA and CDR2 is YNFKEQ. Deletions cut 4 bases from V and 2 bases from J, with 18 bases between. The CDR3 loop is CASSLGEGPSPYEQYF. Written as DNA, the CDR3 is TGTGCCAGCAGCCTTGGAGAGGGTCCTTCTCCCTACGAGCAGTACTTC.

The rearrangement links TRBV5-1 to TRBJ2-7; D unresolved. In germline, CDR1 is SGHRS, CDR2 YFSETQ. The CDR3 extends over 16 amino acids. Trimming took 0 bases from V and 0 from J, leaving 13 bases between them. CDR3 protein: CASSLEPTTSSYEQYF. As DNA, the CDR3 is TGCGCCAGCAGCTTGGAACCGACAACCTCCTCCTACGAGCAGTACTTC.

The chain couples TRBV12-5 to TRBJ1-5; 9 bases are a match to TRBD1. CDR1 is LGHNT and CDR2 is FRNRAP in the germline V gene. Unmatched junction bases numbered 14, after V lost 5 bases and J lost 0 bases. This CDR3 has 19 residues. In DNA, the CDR3 is TGTGCTAGTGGTCCAGCACCGGGACAGGGTGGGCATAGCAATCAGCCCCAGCATTTT. As protein: CASGPAPGQGGHSNQPQHF.

Here the CDR3 reads CASSEWRIEGGPDTQYF. The CDR3 nucleotides read TGTGCCAGCAGTGAATGGCGGATCGAAGGAGGCCCAGATACGCAGTATTTT. The rearrangement links TRBV25-1 to TRBJ2-3; a possible D gene is TRBD2 (5 bases). This CDR3 contains 17 residues. Germline V gene sequence: CDR1 MGHDK, CDR2 SYGVNS. V lost 1 base to trimming and J lost 4 bases, with 18 bases between them.

The J gene is TRBJ2-3, the V gene TRBV7-9, with 13 bases fitting TRBD2. There are 16 residues in the CDR3. CDR1 is SEHNR and CDR2 is FQNEAQ in the germline V gene (reference sequence). V dropped 5 bases and J dropped 4; count of bases not matched to a gene: 6. CDR3 residues: CASSTWTSGGPDTQYF. The CDR3 DNA reads TGTGCCAGCAGCACCTGGACTAGCGGGGGCCCAGATACGCAGTATTTT.

This clone was counted a few times. The chain employs TRBV10-1 and TRBJ2-7; D perhaps matches TRBD1 (5 bases). The CDR3 runs 17 residues. CDR1 is WNHNN, CDR2 SYGVQD, per germline (reference sequence). Trimming stripped 0 bases from V and 3 bases from J, with 18 bases between. CDR3 protein: CASSESGGQGFCYEQYF. The DNA of the CDR3 is TGCGCCAGCAGTGAGTCAGGTGGTCAGGGATTTTGCTACGAGCAGTACTTC.